These T cell receptor beta chains were read from a single sample in a study of blood T cell repertoires in COVID-19. The repertoire was sequenced with immunoSEQ multiplex PCR; TCRdb's copy has only in-frame clones and lacks some. The data show some 150,000 clones, 87% seen once. The sample was peripheral blood. Source of these receptors: a woman in her sixties or seventies who had recovered from COVID-19. Each CDR3 is given without its conserved first and last residue. Clone sizes are given selectively: once, few, many, or a class where the clone is expanded.

size	V	J	CDR3
-	TRBV3-1/TRBV3-2	TRBJ1-2	ASSQERQGYGYT
once	TRBV2	TRBJ1-1	ASSAWQGEEAF
few	TRBV5-4	TRBJ2-2	ASSLRQLPDTGELF
-	TRBV20-1	TRBJ2-7	SASLAGGLSYEQY
-	TRBV5-5	TRBJ2-7	ASSLGERVLQY
-	TRBV6-5	TRBJ2-1	ASSFDRGPYNEQF
-	TRBV30	TRBJ2-1	AWGKLAGDEQF
-	TRBV5-4	TRBJ2-2	ASSSQGGANTGELF
-	TRBV29-1	TRBJ1-2	SVETGGIGGYT
once	TRBV7-9	TRBJ2-7	ASRISGGSGGKYEQY
-	TRBV19	TRBJ2-1	ASSIGDRTRNEQF
-	TRBV5-4	TRBJ1-4	ASSSETGHSNEKLF
-	TRBV15	TRBJ1-6	ATSRGQNSPLH
few	TRBV3-1/TRBV3-2	TRBJ1-5	ASSQTNRNQPQH
-	TRBV2	TRBJ2-3	ASSDSLAGGIDTQY
once	TRBV19	TRBJ2-5	ASSTQGDQETQY
-	TRBV2	TRBJ1-2	ASRPGQNYNYGYT
-	TRBV10-3	TRBJ2-7	AISKQAGEQY
-	TRBV28	TRBJ1-3	ASSLDHSGNTIY
-	TRBV5-1	TRBJ2-2	ASSLVQGGTTGELF
-	TRBV29-1	TRBJ2-2	SVAGNTGELF
once	TRBV2	TRBJ2-7	ASSEAPDMSSYEQY
-	TRBV9	TRBJ2-7	ASSVGLAGGPTYEQY
-	TRBV5-1	TRBJ1-5	ASSLGDRGNQPQH
-	TRBV2	TRBJ2-1	ASSKMSSYNEQF
-	TRBV5-4	TRBJ1-1	ASSLEQVHTEAF
-	TRBV6-1	TRBJ1-6	ASSEARSSLYNSPLH
once	TRBV7-9	TRBJ2-5	ASSRTSGQETQY
few	TRBV9	TRBJ2-1	ASSARSYNEQF
-	TRBV6-6	TRBJ1-4	ASRAEEKLF
-	TRBV6-5	TRBJ1-4	ASSYSGQNEKLF